This T cell receptor beta chain was captured in a study of cytomegalovirus exposure and HLA in healthy donors (dated by TCRdb to 2016 to 2017). About the study as a whole: An earlier analysis of 587 of the donors reported over 250 Gb of sequence data and some 110 million unique TCR beta sequences obtained from approximately 180 million T cells. Approximately 310 gigabases of sequencing data and approximately 85 million unique TCR sequences were included in an early release covering roughly 700 HLA-typed donors. Of the approximately 400 genotyped donors, around 81% fell in the genetic ancestry cluster associated with self-reported Caucasian donors. The study aimed to test whether signatures of past pathogen exposure could be identified by cataloging public T cell receptors. Using immunosequencing, the study profiled T cell repertoires from around 670 subjects and related those repertoires to cytomegalovirus serostatus. Besides the first cohort of roughly 660 subjects, a separate validation cohort made up of 120 different subjects was used. The study combined high-throughput TCR immunosequencing, statistical association of individual TCRs with disease status, and machine learning to predict cytomegalovirus infection status. To study patterns of TCR occurrence, a later analysis re-analyzed previously published TCR beta repertoires from 700 or so donors and added high-resolution HLA genotyping. Rather than using new phenotypic data, the later analysis identified candidate immune exposures from TCR beta sequences and from how often those sequences occurred across donors. An earlier analysis of around 580 of the donors used high-throughput TCR beta sequencing to judge whether each TCR beta V gene segment behaved as functional or pseudogenic. Donor age, sex, ethnicity and CMV serostatus were collected together with the repertoire data. Genome-wide SNP genotypes for about three fifths of the roughly 670 donors were used in a later genetic analysis, which treated that subset as a discovery cohort. Every repertoire in the discovery cohort had been generated on one and the same sequencing platform. HLA typing included class I and class II loci at four-digit resolution. Typing coverage varied by locus: about 629-630 donors for A, B, C, DRB1 and DQB1; roughly 500 for DQA1; about 570 for DPA1; around 490 for DPB1. Because of strong linkage in the cohort, roughly five DR-DQ haplotypes were treated as single units for association and clustering. Among roughly 400 genotyped donors of the cohort, an average of approximately 220,000 unique TCR beta nucleotide sequences was sequenced per donor, of which about 18% were non-productive. The research as a whole found: For the cohort, immune exposure information was limited to CMV serostatus. Assigning TCR associations to individual alleles was difficult when HLA alleles, especially DR and DQ, strongly co-occurred. The authors suggested that the approach could potentially be extended to other disease states and immunological phenotypes. Because counts were too low, around 18 rarely observed V segments, including chromosome 9 orphons, were left out of the earlier analysis of roughly 600 of the donors. Because HLA typing was unavailable for some donors at each locus, only the typed subset was used in association tests. A later analysis found that most CMV-associated TCR beta chains appeared HLA-restricted, with HLA associations seemingly driven largely by CMV exposure. Cytomegalovirus status was reported to be diagnosed by the classifier with high specificity and sensitivity in both the original and validation cohorts. Sequencing depth was assumed to be roughly uniform across donors in the presence/absence analyses, though that assumption may not hold. In an earlier analysis of 587 of the donors, most TCR beta V segments appeared in productive rearrangements about 87% or about 30% of the time, broadly matching IMGT annotations. At a false discovery rate of 0.05, a later analysis linked under 20,000 TCR beta sequences to specific HLA alleles. The 87-base-pair reads could not distinguish some IMGT-functional V segments, including TRBV6-2 and TRBV6-3, so those segments were excluded. A later genetic analysis associated a missense DCLRE1C variant with V-gene and J-gene trimming of TCR beta chains, and an independent cohort replicated the association. Most TCR sequences were seen in very few donors, while some public TCRs were found in many individuals. A later analysis found that TCR association rates varied across HLA loci, with DRB1 alleles showing the most associated TCRs and HLA-C alleles the fewest. A further reported finding was that TCR beta sequences accurately predicted the HLA-A and HLA-B alleles for most subjects in the first cohort. The study listed 150 to 200 TCR beta chains as associated with cytomegalovirus. A cluster of highly shared sequence variants was judged likely to represent a technical artifact of the sequencing pipeline. In a later analysis, HLA-associated TCR beta chains showed more clonal expansion and lower generation probabilities than non-associated chains that were equally common. This cohort had only TCR beta chains sequenced, and the lack of alpha or paired-chain data limited which features could be detected. In a later analysis, several top co-occurrence clusters were reported to appear linked to parvovirus B19, influenza, CMV and Epstein-Barr virus. Three of the identified cytomegalovirus-associated TCR beta chains were confirmed in vitro to be specific for cytomegalovirus antigens. Compared with the 666-donor mean, donors in an Asian-associated ancestry cluster had fewer N-insertions in productive TCRs, according to a later genetic analysis. Correlated functional status among segregating V segments might reflect linkage disequilibrium, but an unknown experimental factor could not be ruled out.

The method was the immunoSEQ multiplex PCR assay. A mixture of 60 forward primers for TCR Vbeta segments and 13 reverse primers for TCR Jbeta segments was used in the multiplex PCR. Amplification of the CDR3 region of rearranged TCR beta genes was performed with a multiplex PCR assay on genomic DNA. The amplified TCR beta libraries were sequenced on the Illumina HiSeq System as 87-base-pair reads. As for the authors' bioinformatics: A later analysis counted approximately 76 million unique TCR beta chains across the 690 or so repertoires, and 10 million to 12 million of these chains were shared by at least two donors. Raw reads were error-corrected and collapsed into unique sequences by a nearest-neighbor algorithm in which closely related sequences were merged to remove PCR and sequencing errors. CDR3 sequences were aligned to IMGT reference sequences to assign V, D and J gene segments. For a sequence to be retained, a match of at least six nucleotides was required to both a V gene segment and a J gene segment. Rearrangements were called productive when the CDR3 lacked stop codons and stayed in frame with V and J; all others were non-productive. CDR3 was defined according to IMGT convention as the region running from the second conserved V-encoded cysteine to the conserved J-encoded phenylalanine. In an earlier analysis of approximately 500 of the donors, sequences lacking an unambiguous match to a single V gene segment were excluded. In an earlier analysis of approximately 550 of the donors, V segments were called functional above 56.7% productive rearrangements and were called segregating when the between-donor standard deviation exceeded 5%. To diagnose cytomegalovirus status from the catalog of TCR beta chain sequences, a statistical classification framework was built. A later analysis assigned V and J genes by comparing TCR nucleotide sequences with IMGT/GENE-DB human TR gene sequences. In a later analysis, CDR3 sequences and most-parsimonious VDJ recombination scenarios were assigned using the TCRdist pipeline. In a later analysis, each TCR beta chain was defined by its CDR3 amino acid sequence together with its V-gene family, and reads without a unique V-gene family were excluded. A later analysis removed 600 or so highly shared, low-generation-probability nucleotide sequences to deal with suspected cross-contamination and a sequencing artifact. In a later analysis, a clonal expansion index was calculated for each public chain from normalized within-repertoire ranks of inferred template counts. A later analysis computed generation probabilities with a VDJ recombination model fitted to out-of-frame rearrangements, and checked the results against IGoR. In a later analysis, TCR-TCR, TCR-HLA and TCR-CMV co-occurrence was scored with hypergeometric tests, and a repertoire-size bias correction was applied to TCR pairs. A later analysis estimated false discovery rates by permuting HLA or CMV assignments 20 times. In a later analysis, co-occurring TCRs were grouped using DBSCAN, and TCRdist sequence similarity was added for clustering within HLA-allele-positive subsets. Co-occurrence clustering excluded repertoires with fewer than 30,000 or more than 120,000 public chains, plus five with anomalous nucleotide sharing. TCRdb provides this immuneACCESS table in a form limited to in-frame rearrangements. Some clones are lacking; in checked studies, under half of them reflect an unresolved V gene, and why the rest are absent is not known. V, J and clone size reflect that table, while D and trimming were determined from the DNA. Across this sample there are 81,000 or so clones, with over 60% seen only once. The ten most abundant clones make up roughly 4.2% of the sample.

The cohort comprised fewer than 750 healthy bone marrow donors. All cohort members were sampled while nominally healthy, although unrecorded immune exposures were likely present. The donor tested CMV seronegative and was one of the 352 seronegative cohort members. Each donor provided a peripheral blood sample, and peripheral blood mononuclear cells were used for TCR beta sequencing. The Qiagen DNeasy Blood Extraction Kit was used to extract genomic DNA from the blood cell samples. As concerns this clone: Its antigen has not been determined. It has no much larger one-base neighbor in the sample; base qualities were not kept.

Sequences SEHNR (CDR1) and FQNEAQ (CDR2) are obtained from the germline V gene (reference sequence). CDR3 length: 16 amino acids, cysteine to phenylalanine. The sequence is cut down to CDR3 DNA, 48 bases in frame from base 1. Unmatched junction bases come to 10, with V trimmed by 4 bases and J by 1 base. Recombination connected TRBV7-9 to TRBJ2-7; 7 bases in the junction line up with TRBD1. The sequence was obtained from a man in his sixties in good health and CMV-seronegative. Sequenced sample: PBMCs. The nucleotides read TGTGCCAGCAGCTCAGGGGGTCAGGGAAGGTCCTACGAGCAGTACTTC. It encodes CASSSGGQGRSYEQYF.